This entry lists 26 T cell receptor beta chains sequenced from one sample in a study of blood T cell repertoires in COVID-19. Method: immunoSEQ multiplex PCR; TCRdb's copy keeps in-frame clones and lacks some. The sample contains 150,000 to 200,000 clones, roughly nine tenths of which appear only once. Sequencing was done on a sample of peripheral blood. The receptor source for this set is a woman between 55 and 75 years old with COVID-19, enrolled during active disease.

This chain connects TRBV19 to TRBJ1-1; 9 nucleotides align to TRBD1. There are 15 residues in the CDR3. Germline V gene sequence: CDR1 LNHDA, CDR2 SQIVND (reference sequence). V lost 8 bases, J lost 1 base, and 8 bases stayed unmatched. The CDR3 sequence is CASLVQGAPNTEAFF. In nucleotides, the CDR3 is TGTGCCAGTTTGGTACAGGGGGCTCCGAACACTGAAGCTTTCTTT.

The V call is TRBV5-6, the J call TRBJ1-4; 9 bases fit TRBD1. Trimming took 2 bases from V and 6 from J; bases not matched to a gene: 5. The CDR3 sequence is 15 residues long. Looked up from germline, CDR1 is SGHDT and CDR2 is YYEEEE. The CDR3: CASSFLTGGDEKLFF. In DNA form, the CDR3 reads TGTGCCAGCAGCTTTCTGACAGGGGGGGATGAAAAACTGTTTTTT.

CDR3 sequence reads: CASSVGGLAGIYEQYF. The CDR3 nucleotides are TGTGCCAGCAGCGTAGGGGGACTAGCGGGAATCTACGAGCAGTACTTC. The J gene is TRBJ2-7, the V gene TRBV9, with 13 bases identical to TRBD2. The CDR3 extends over 16 amino acids. Germline assignment: CDR1 SGDLS and CDR2 YYNGEE. Unmatched junction bases numbered 3, after V lost 0 bases and J lost 3 bases.

This clone was picked up one time. The chain carries TRBV5-8 and TRBJ1-1; D gene unclear. Germline V gives CDR1 SGHTS, CDR2 YDEGEE. The V gene lost 0 bases and the J gene lost 2 bases, with 8 bases spanning the gap. This CDR3 region has 14 residues. The CDR3 nucleotides are TGTGCCAGCAGCTTGGGTCCGGGTAACACTGAAGCTTTCTTT. Protein: CASSLGPGNTEAFF.

The V gene is TRBV28, the J gene TRBJ2-7, with 7 bases fitting TRBD2. J lost 4 bases, V lost 5 bases, and 14 bases had no gene match. CDR1 is MDHEN, CDR2 SYDVKM, per germline. The CDR3 contains 16 residues. The CDR3 loop reads CASSPNLGGREYEQYF. CDR3 coding DNA: TGTGCCAGCAGTCCAAATCTCGGTGGGCGGGAGTACGAGCAGTACTTC.

The chain combines TRBV24-1 with TRBJ1-4; D unclear. V lost 5 bases, J lost 5 bases, and 17 bases lay in between. This CDR3 contains 16 residues. Germline CDR1 is KGHDR and CDR2 is SFDVKD. The DNA for the CDR3 is TGTGCCACCAGTGCCGCCCCCGGCAGAGGCAATGAAAAACTGTTTTTT. Translating gives CATSAAPGRGNEKLFF.

The V call is TRBV29-1, the J call TRBJ2-2; tentative D call: TRBD2 (6 bases). Between the trimmed V and J ends, which lost 6 bases and 6 bases, there was a span of 17 bases. Per the germline V gene, CDR1 is SQVTM and CDR2 is ANQGSEA. CDR3 length: 14 residues. The CDR3 loop is CSVPGAVVSGELFF. CDR3 DNA: TGCAGCGTCCCGGGAGCGGTCGTATCCGGGGAGCTGTTTTTT.

This chain connects TRBV7-2 to TRBJ2-2; no clear D gene. CDR3 length equals 11 residues. CDR1 is SGHTA, CDR2 FQGNSA, per germline. Trimming took 4 bases from V and 5 from J, leaving 2 bases between them. The CDR3 bases are TGTGCCAGCAGCTCAACCGGGGAGCTGTTTTTT. It is translated as CASSSTGELFF.

The V call is TRBV28, the J call TRBJ2-1; 8 positions agree with TRBD2. Germline V gives CDR1 MDHEN, CDR2 SYDVKM. J was trimmed by 8 bases and V by 10 bases; bases with no gene match: 13. The CDR3 has 14 amino acids. CDR3 in amino acids: CATFRSGRRDEQFF. The CDR3 DNA reads TGTGCCACCTTTAGGAGCGGGAGACGGGATGAGCAGTTCTTC.

This rearrangement joins TRBV30 to TRBJ2-2; 7 bases fit TRBD1. Trimming at V came to 5 bases and at J to 8 bases, leaving 8 bases not matched to a gene. The germline gives CDR1 GTSNPN, CDR2 SVGIG (reference sequence). This CDR3 comprises 13 residues. This CDR3 is CAWGRGGEGELFF. The CDR3 DNA reads TGTGCCTGGGGCAGAGGGGGCGAGGGGGAGCTGTTTTTT.

The J gene is TRBJ2-1, the V gene TRBV27, with TRBD2 identical over 11 bases. Looked up from germline, CDR1 is MNHEY and CDR2 is SMNVEV (reference sequence). CDR3 length: 15 residues. The junction had 9 bases not matched to a gene; V was cut back by 7 bases and J by 7 bases. Here the CDR3 DNA reads TGTGCCAGCATGCGACCTAGCGGGAGGAGGAATGAGCAGTTCTTC. It translates to CASMRPSGRRNEQFF.

The chain is built from TRBV4-2 and TRBJ1-5; D not resolved. CDR1 is LGHNA, CDR2 YNFKEQ, per germline. Trimming left V 0 bases short and J 2 bases short, with 5 bases between. The CDR3 spans 14 residues. The CDR3 nucleotides are TGTGCCAGCAGCCAAGATTTCGGCAATCAGCCCCAGCATTTT. Its protein product is CASSQDFGNQPQHF.

On this clone: Other DNA variants within this sample encode the same CDR3. The chain links TRBV7-2 to TRBJ1-2; D remains unclear. The germline gives CDR1 SGHTA, CDR2 FQGNSA. The CDR3 is 14 residues long. The V and J ends lost 5 bases and 1 base respectively, with 11 bases between them. The CDR3 sequence is CASSRGGVNYGYTF. In DNA, the CDR3 is TGTGCCAGCAGCAGAGGAGGAGTTAACTATGGCTACACCTTC.

This chain uses TRBV5-4 with TRBJ1-2; 8 bases align to TRBD1. J gave up 6 bases and V 0 bases, and 7 bases lay outside the gene matches. Germline CDR1 reads SGHNT; CDR2 reads YYREEE (reference sequence). The CDR3 consists of 15 residues. The CDR3 sequence: CASSLDNRGGHGYTF. The CDR3 nucleotides are TGTGCCAGCAGCTTGGACAACAGGGGGGGACATGGCTACACCTTC.

The gene calls are TRBV4-3 and TRBJ2-3, with TRBD1 matching 10 bases. Per the germline V gene, CDR1 is LGHNA and CDR2 is YSLEER. V shed 5 bases and J 0 bases; nucleotides not matched to a gene: 5. The CDR3 runs to 16 residues. The CDR3 DNA is TGCGCCAGCAGCAGGGACAGGGGCCCGAGCACAGATACGCAGTATTTT. Translation: CASSRDRGPSTDTQYF.

The V and J genes are TRBV15 and TRBJ2-3, with 7 bases identical to TRBD2. Germline V lookup: CDR1 LNHNV, CDR2 YYDKDF (reference sequence). J was trimmed by 6 bases and V by 3 bases; bases with no gene match: 6. CDR3 size: 14 residues. This CDR3 is CATSSGGVWDTQYF. DNA of the CDR3: TGTGCCACCAGCAGTGGGGGGGTTTGGGATACGCAGTATTTT.

J is TRBJ2-7 and V is TRBV2; 7 bases match TRBD2. V shed 7 bases and J 2 bases; nucleotides not matched to a gene: 8. Germline CDR1 reads SNHLY; CDR2 reads FYNNEI. There are 14 residues in the CDR3. The CDR3 DNA reads as TGTGCCAGCACCACTCGGCGGGGGACCTACGAGCAGTACTTC. This sequence encodes CASTTRRGTYEQYF.

For this clone: Other DNA sequences from this sample encode an identical CDR3 as well. CDR3 coding DNA: TGCGCCAGCAGCTTGGATAGCGGGAGAAATGAGCAGTTCTTC. Amino acids: CASSLDSGRNEQFF. This chain joins TRBV5-1 and TRBJ2-1; 9 bases line up with TRBD2. Germline CDR1 is SGHRS and CDR2 is YFSETQ. The CDR3 runs to 14 residues. The V gene end was trimmed by 0 bases and the J gene end by 7 bases; junction bases not matched to a gene: 2.

The CDR3 protein is CASSQDRLGTDTQYF. CDR3 sequence (DNA): TGCGCCAGCAGCCAAGACAGGTTAGGCACAGATACGCAGTATTTT. The chain uses TRBV4-3 and TRBJ2-3; no reliable D call. The CDR3 consists of 15 residues. Germline values: CDR1 LGHNA, CDR2 YSLEER. V dropped 0 bases and J dropped 1 base, with 8 bases sitting between them.

V gene TRBV11-2 combines with J gene TRBJ2-7; 7 nucleotides line up with TRBD1. The germline CDR1 and CDR2 sequences are SGHAT and FQNNGV. J lost 6 bases, V lost 4 bases, and 9 bases had no gene match. The length of the CDR3 is 14 residues. The CDR3 sequence: CASSSTTGLGEQYF. CDR3 coding DNA: TGTGCCAGCAGCTCCACGACAGGGTTGGGCGAGCAGTACTTC.

The chain is built from TRBV19 and TRBJ2-2; D is unclear. V lost 6 bases and J 5 bases, leaving 7 bases between the germline ends. CDR1 is LNHDA, CDR2 SQIVND, per germline (reference sequence). CDR3 size: 12 residues. The chain's CDR3 is CASRAHTGELFF. CDR3 coding DNA: TGTGCCAGTAGGGCCCATACCGGGGAGCTGTTTTTT.

The rearrangement links TRBV11-3 to TRBJ2-3, with 7 bases lining up with TRBD1. CDR3 length: 14 residues. V shed 1 base and J 6 bases; nucleotides not matched to a gene: 4. Germline-derived CDR1 and CDR2 are SGHNT and YENEEA. The CDR3 region has the DNA TGTGCCAGCAGCTTAGGGCTAGGGGGCGATACGCAGTATTTT. This encodes CASSLGLGGDTQYF.

This clone was found once. The chain links TRBV3-1 (or the pseudogene TRBV3-2) to TRBJ1-1; D might be TRBD1 (5 bases). The CDR3 consists of 13 residues. Looked up from germline, CDR1 is LGHDT and CDR2 is YNNKEL (reference sequence). V was clipped by 1 base and J by 8 bases, with 11 bases between them. The CDR3 bases are TGTGCCAGCAGCCAAGTAGGCGGGGACGAAGCTTTCTTT. Its protein product is CASSQVGGDEAFF.

The gene calls are TRBV24-1 and TRBJ1-2, with TRBD1 as a possible D gene (6 bases). V shed 3 bases and J shed 6 bases, with 13 bases lying between them. This CDR3 contains 14 residues. In germline, CDR1 is KGHDR, CDR2 SFDVKD. CDR3 DNA sequence: TGTGCCACCAGTGATACAGGGTGGGCGGATGGCTACACCTTC. This translates into CATSDTGWADGYTF.

This clone has just a few counts. This rearrangement joins TRBV28 to TRBJ1-4, with 7 positions matching TRBD1. The CDR3 consists of 12 residues. Germline assignment: CDR1 MDHEN and CDR2 SYDVKM. V lost 6 bases and J lost 14; bases outside the gene matches: 9. The CDR3 loop reads CASRTPGQKLFF. CDR3 DNA sequence: TGTGCCAGCAGGACTCCGGGACAGAAGCTGTTTTTT.

The rearrangement links TRBV5-6 to TRBJ1-4, with TRBD1 matching over 10 bases. Trimming took 3 bases from V and 8 from J; bases not matched to a gene: 7. Germline lookup yields CDR1 SGHDT and CDR2 YYEEEE. This CDR3 is 15 amino acids long. In DNA form, the CDR3 reads TGTGCCAGCAGCTCAATTGGGACAGGGGCCGAAAAACTGTTTTTT. Protein sequence: CASSSIGTGAEKLFF.